The 24 T cell receptor beta chains below all came from one sample that was sequenced in a study. MiXCR, run by TCRdb on the 5' RACE reads, gives a single entry per CDR3 protein. The sample has tens of thousands of distinct CDR3 sequences; less than 35% are singletons. The sample taken for sequencing was memory CD4+ T cells sorted from a lymph node. Subset noted: memory CD4+ T cells, CD4+CD45RO+CD25-. The receptors shown here come from a female donor with breast cancer.

The sample holds a few counts of this clonotype. The chain has TRBV7-6 and TRBJ2-7; D unclear. Trimming cost V 3 bases and J 0 bases, with 6 bases left between them. The CDR3 spans 13 residues. Germline V lookup: CDR1 SGHVS, CDR2 FNYEAQ. This CDR3 is CASSLGNSYEQYF. CDR3 nucleotide sequence: TGTGCCAGCAGCTTGGGCAACTCCTACGAGCAGTACTTC. The whole variable domain, remainder taken from reference TRBV7-6 and TRBJ2-7, is GAGVSQSPRYKVTKRGQDVALRCDPISGHVSLYWYRQALGQGPEFLTYFNYEAQQDKSGLPNDRFSAERPEGSISTLTIQRTEQRDSAMYRCASSLGNSYEQYFGPGTRLTVT.

In its sample, this clonotype was seen a few times. J is TRBJ2-6 and V is TRBV12-3 or TRBV12-4, with a tentative D call TRBD2 (6 bases). The CDR3 consists of 19 residues. Trimming stripped 6 bases from V and 4 bases from J, with 25 bases between. The CDR3 DNA reads TGTGCCAGCAGCCACCTCACCGGGGCGGGAAATACCGGGGCCAACGTCCTGACTTTC. This sequence encodes CASSHLTGAGNTGANVLTF.

The chain is built from TRBV2 and TRBJ2-1; D is undetermined. The germline CDR1 and CDR2 sequences are SNHLY and FYNNEI. The CDR3 contains 10 residues. The germline V and J ends were trimmed by 8 bases and 5 bases, with 4 bases remaining between them. CDR3 sequence reads: CASDDNEQFF. Here the CDR3 DNA reads TGTGCCAGCGACGACAATGAGCAGTTCTTC.

This chain uses TRBV5-4 with TRBJ2-2; no firm D call. Germline V gene data show CDR1 as SGHNT and CDR2 as YYREEE (reference sequence). The V end was cut by 1 base, the J end by 6 bases, with 4 bases between. The CDR3 sequence is 12 residues long. CDR3 sequence reads: CASSLSPGELFF. CDR3 nucleotides: TGTGCCAGCAGCTTGTCCCCCGGGGAGCTGTTTTTT.

J is TRBJ2-7 and V is TRBV20-1; D may be TRBD2 (6 bases). The length of the CDR3 is 14 residues. Trimming took off 2 bases at V and 7 bases at J, with 18 bases between the two ends. Germline CDR1 reads DFQATT; CDR2 reads SNEGSKA (reference sequence). CDR3 sequence (DNA): TGCAGTGCTAGATCAGGAGGGGCGATCGATGAGCAGTACTTC. This sequence encodes CSARSGGAIDEQYF.

This clonotype has just a few counts. The chain has TRBV5-1 and TRBJ2-5; D is possibly TRBD2 (5 bases). In germline, CDR1 is SGHRS, CDR2 YFSETQ. Trimming left V 0 bases short and J 4 bases short, with 13 bases between. CDR3 size: 15 residues. CDR3 DNA: TGCGCCAGCAGCTTGGGCTACGGGGAATTAGAGACCCAGTACTTC. Amino acids: CASSLGYGELETQYF.

V and J are TRBV2 and TRBJ1-5; 8 bases are shared with TRBD1. Trimming at V came to 4 bases and at J to 5 bases, leaving 7 bases not matched to a gene. Germline CDR1 SNHLY, CDR2 FYNNEI. The CDR3 runs to 15 residues. CDR3 protein: CASSAWAGGDQPQHF. The CDR3, as DNA: TGTGCCAGCAGTGCCTGGGCAGGGGGCGATCAGCCCCAGCATTTT.

This rearrangement joins TRBV20-1 to TRBJ1-5; 9 nucleotides agree with TRBD1. Trimming at V came to 5 bases and at J to 6 bases, leaving 5 bases not matched to a gene. The germline CDR1 and CDR2 sequences are DFQATT and SNEGSKA (reference sequence). The CDR3 consists of 13 residues. The CDR3 is CSAGGTGSQPQHF. In DNA, the CDR3 is TGCAGTGCTGGGGGGACAGGGAGTCAGCCCCAGCATTTT.

The chain employs TRBV18 and TRBJ2-1; 11 bases agree with TRBD1. Germline V lookup: CDR1 KGHSH, CDR2 LQKENI. Losses at the gene ends were 6 bases for V and 7 bases for J; bases not matched to a gene: 11. The CDR3 consists of 16 residues. In DNA form, the CDR3 reads TGTGCCAGCTCCGTCGGACAGGGGGCTTTCTTGAATGAGCAGTTCTTC. This codes for CASSVGQGAFLNEQFF.

The V and J genes are TRBV5-1 and TRBJ2-5; the match to TRBD1 covers 7 bases. Losses at the gene ends were 0 bases for V and 2 bases for J; bases not matched to a gene: 7. Germline V gene lookup returns CDR1 SGHRS and CDR2 YFSETQ. The CDR3 sequence is 16 residues long. The CDR3 nucleotides are TGCGCCAGCAGCTTGGCCATTGGCAGGGGGCAAGAGACCCAGTACTTC. Amino acids: CASSLAIGRGQETQYF.

J is TRBJ1-5 and V is TRBV7-6; 8 nucleotides line up with TRBD1. CDR1 SGHVS and CDR2 FNYEAQ come from the germline V gene. There are 14 residues in the CDR3. Losses at the gene ends were 4 bases for V and 5 bases for J; bases not matched to a gene: 4. CDR3 coding DNA: TGTGCCAGCAGCTCGACAGGGGTGGATCAGCCCCAGCATTTT. Translating gives CASSSTGVDQPQHF.

The genes are TRBV27 and TRBJ1-5; 9 bases are a match to TRBD1. This CDR3 is 14 amino acids long. The germline V gene has CDR1 MNHEY and CDR2 SMNVEV (reference sequence). With V trimmed by 7 bases and J by 6 bases, 7 bases remained unmatched. For the CDR3, the DNA is TGTGCCAGCATGCCCGGGACAGGGCGTCAGCCCCAGCATTTT. Residues: CASMPGTGRQPQHF.

The rearrangement joins TRBV29-1 to TRBJ1-3; a possible D gene is TRBD1 (5 bases). Trimming took 4 bases from V and 7 from J, leaving 11 bases between them. There are 12 residues in the CDR3. CDR1 and CDR2 (germline): SQVTM, ANQGSEA. CDR3 coding DNA: TGCAGCGTTGCTGACGGGGGGAACACCATATATTTT. Translating it yields CSVADGGNTIYF.

This clonotype was recorded a few times. Here the CDR3 omits its conserved ending phenylalanine or tryptophan, so a read error is the likely source. The DNA is omitted, as the CDR3 cannot be located on it reliably, and the CDR3 follows TCRdb's listing. The CDR3 is CASSGDSSLLHL. The genes are TRBV9 and TRBJ2-7; the D segment call TRBD1 is taken from the table without a DNA check. With termini counted, the CDR3 has 12 amino acids. From germline, CDR1 is SGDLS and CDR2 YYNGEE.

The chain uses TRBV6-5 and TRBJ2-6, with D perhaps given as TRBD1 or TRBD2 (6 bases each). CDR3 length equals 18 residues. V lost 4 bases and J lost 0, with 16 bases in between. Germline CDR1 MNHEY, CDR2 SVGAGI. CDR3: CASSSTGLRISGANVLTF. The CDR3 region has the DNA TGTGCCAGCAGTTCGACAGGACTAAGGATCTCTGGGGCCAACGTCCTGACTTTC.

The chain couples TRBV9 to TRBJ2-1, with D possibly called TRBD1 or TRBD2 (5 bases each). The CDR3 covers 16 residues. V was trimmed by 0 bases and J by 1 base, leaving 11 bases between them. The germline gives CDR1 SGDLS, CDR2 YYNGEE. CDR3 bases: TGTGCCAGCAGCGTAGTTTCAGGGAGTTCCTACAATGAGCAGTTCTTC. Protein product: CASSVVSGSSYNEQFF.

The chain uses TRBV7-8 and TRBJ2-2; D gene unclear. Germline values: CDR1 SGHVS, CDR2 FQNEAQ. The CDR3 contains 12 residues. Trimming removed 3 bases from V and 6 bases from J, with 5 bases in between. CDR3 in DNA: TGTGCCAGCAGCTTCCCCCCCGGGGAGCTGTTTTTT. This gives the protein CASSFPPGELFF.

This clonotype was seen a handful of times. The chain employs TRBV7-9 and TRBJ1-4; D possibly corresponds to TRBD1 (5 bases). The V and J ends lost 6 bases and 8 bases respectively, with 16 bases between them. Germline-derived CDR1 and CDR2 are SEHNR and FQNEAQ (reference sequence). This CDR3 region has 14 residues. The CDR3 sequence: CASSRIRDGEKLFF. The CDR3 DNA sequence: TGTGCCAGCAGTAGGATCCGGGACGGCGAAAAACTGTTTTTT.

This clonotype was recorded at least ten times. The rearrangement joins TRBV12-3 or TRBV12-4 to TRBJ2-1; 9 bases are a match to TRBD2. Germline trimming cut 3 bases from V and 4 bases from J; bases unmatched to any gene: 7. This CDR3 has 16 residues. The CDR3 DNA sequence: TGTGCCAGCAGTTTCATGGGCGGGGGGGCTTACAATGAGCAGTTCTTC. Its protein is CASSFMGGGAYNEQFF.

CDR3: CSAREGAFSGANVLTF. In DNA form, the CDR3 reads TGCAGTGCTAGAGAGGGGGCTTTCTCTGGGGCCAACGTCCTGACTTTC. The rearrangement uses TRBV20-1 and TRBJ2-6; D perhaps matches TRBD1 (6 bases). Germline CDR1 DFQATT, CDR2 SNEGSKA (reference sequence). Trimming removed 0 bases at V and 0 bases at J, with 9 bases between. The CDR3 spans 16 residues.

The rearrangement links TRBV9 to TRBJ1-6; D uncertain. The CDR3 runs to 14 residues. The V and J ends lost 0 bases and 7 bases respectively, with 8 bases between them. Germline V gene data show CDR1 as SGDLS and CDR2 as YYNGEE. The CDR3 nucleotides read TGTGCCAGCAGCGTAGGAATTGGGAATTCACCCCTCCACTTT. Translated, it gives CASSVGIGNSPLHF. Variable domain in full (rest from reference TRBV9 and TRBJ1-6): DSGVTQTPKHLITATGQRVTLRCSPRSGDLSVYWYQQSLDQGLQFLIQYYNGEERAKGNILERFSAQQFPDLHSELNLSSLELGDSALYFCASSVGIGNSPLHFGNGTRLTVT.

The chain recombines TRBV20-1 with TRBJ2-1; 7 bases are a match to TRBD1. Germline assignment: CDR1 DFQATT and CDR2 SNEGSKA (reference sequence). V lost 4 bases, J lost 0 bases, and 12 bases stayed unmatched. This CDR3 has 17 amino acids. CDR3 nucleotide sequence: TGCAGTGCTACCGTAACAAAGGGGGCCAGCTCCTACAATGAGCAGTTCTTC. Protein product: CSATVTKGASSYNEQFF.

The chain links TRBV9 to TRBJ2-7; D might be TRBD2 (7 bases). The germline V gene has CDR1 SGDLS and CDR2 YYNGEE. CDR3 size: 14 residues. The V end was cut by 4 bases, the J end by 1 base, with 12 bases between. CDR3 amino acids: CASSRGAFSYEQYF. In nucleotides, the CDR3 is TGTGCCAGCAGCCGGGGGGCCTTTTCCTACGAGCAGTACTTC. The complete variable domain, with remaining parts taken from reference TRBV9 and TRBJ2-7, reads DSGVTQTPKHLITATGQRVTLRCSPRSGDLSVYWYQQSLDQGLQFLIQYYNGEERAKGNILERFSAQQFPDLHSELNLSSLELGDSALYFCASSRGAFSYEQYFGPGTRLTVT.

This chain joins TRBV29-1 and TRBJ1-1, with D maybe TRBD1 (5 bases). This CDR3 comprises 11 residues. The V end was cut by 6 bases, the J end by 8 bases, with 13 bases between. Germline-derived CDR1 and CDR2 are SQVTM and ANQGSEA. CDR3 nucleotides: TGCAGCGTCAAGGAGGGGCCCGAAGCTTTCTTT. It yields the protein CSVKEGPEAFF.